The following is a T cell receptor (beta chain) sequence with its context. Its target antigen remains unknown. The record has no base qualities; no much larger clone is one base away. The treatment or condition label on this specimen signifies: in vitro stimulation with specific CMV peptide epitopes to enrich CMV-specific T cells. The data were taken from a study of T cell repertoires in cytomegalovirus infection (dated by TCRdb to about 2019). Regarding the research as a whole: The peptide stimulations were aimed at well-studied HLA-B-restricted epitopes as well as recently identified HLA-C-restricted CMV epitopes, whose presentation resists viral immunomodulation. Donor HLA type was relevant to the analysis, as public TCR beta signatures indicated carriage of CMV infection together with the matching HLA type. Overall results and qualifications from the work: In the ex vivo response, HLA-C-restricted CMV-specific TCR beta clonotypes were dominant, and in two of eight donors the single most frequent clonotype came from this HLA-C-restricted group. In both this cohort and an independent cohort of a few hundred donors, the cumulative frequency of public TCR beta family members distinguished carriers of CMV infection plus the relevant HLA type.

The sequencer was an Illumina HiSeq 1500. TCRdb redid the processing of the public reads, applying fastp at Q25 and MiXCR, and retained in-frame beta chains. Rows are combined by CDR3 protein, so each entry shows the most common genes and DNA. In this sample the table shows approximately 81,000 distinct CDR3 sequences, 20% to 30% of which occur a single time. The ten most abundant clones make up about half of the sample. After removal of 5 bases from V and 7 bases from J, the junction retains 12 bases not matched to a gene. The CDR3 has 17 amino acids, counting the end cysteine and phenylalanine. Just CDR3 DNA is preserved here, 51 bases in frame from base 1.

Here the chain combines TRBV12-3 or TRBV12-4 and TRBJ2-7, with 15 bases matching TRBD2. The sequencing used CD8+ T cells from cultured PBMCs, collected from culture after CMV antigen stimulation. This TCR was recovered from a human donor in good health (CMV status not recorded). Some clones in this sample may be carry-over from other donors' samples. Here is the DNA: TGTGCCAGCAGTACCCCAGGACTAGCGGGGGGGCCGGGGGAGCAGTACTTC. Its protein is CASSTPGLAGGPGEQYF.